The clone carrying this TCR beta chain was seen only a few times. Its antigen is not known. This sample stems from a study of beta chain features in type 1 diabetes. Every bit of the isolated RNA underwent reverse transcription, so sequencing read expressed TCRB transcripts. Using immunoSEQ multiplex PCR, the repertoire was profiled, and TCRdb retains in-frame clones only, with some absent. The sample includes over 200,000 clones, approximately 11% seen only once; the top ten take more than 0.015%. The germline gives CDR1 SGHDN, CDR2 FVKESK. CDR3 length: 15 residues. Unmatched junction bases numbered 8, after V lost 4 bases and J lost 9 bases. General observations from the study: When Type 1 diabetes patients were examined, their TCRB CDR3s proved moderately but significantly shorter in all four CD4+ subsets.

This clonotype was obtained from a man younger than 45 with type 1 diabetes. The sequenced material came from naive CD4+ T cells from blood. This sequence joins TRBV14 and TRBJ1-6; 8 positions agree with TRBD1. In nucleotides, the CDR3 is TGTGCCAGCAGCCGGGAGACAGGGGTTAGTTCACCCCTCCACTTT. Translated, it gives CASSRETGVSSPLHF.